What follows is one T cell receptor beta chain and its context. The data are from a study of blood T cell repertoires in COVID-19. For the study at large: Samples taken during acute and convalescent COVID-19 were collected in the United States, Italy and Spain. Sources were T cells, B-cell-depleted T cells, or PBMCs; the material itself was cDNA or gDNA.

Those who participated ranged in age from roughly 18 to 90 years and resided in about two dozen US areas. Cohort assignment relied on participant-reported clinical history. The assay was immunoSEQ multiplex PCR, and TCRdb's table has in-frame clones only and misses some. The sample lists approximately 300,000 clones; around 90% were seen once. The ends were cut back, 2 bases at V and 4 bases at J, with 14 bases in the middle. This CDR3 has 15 residues. CDR1 is ENHRY and CDR2 is SYGVKD in the germline V gene. The V and J genes are TRBV10-3 and TRBJ1-2; maybe TRBD1 (5 bases). This clonotype originated in a young woman with acute COVID-19. The sample consisted of PBMCs or T cells enriched from blood (not recorded which). As DNA, the CDR3 is TGTGCCATCAGTGAGATGCAGGGAAATGGCTATGGCTACACCTTC. Translated: CAISEMQGNGYGYTF.